Listed here are 5 T cell receptor beta chains from one sample, sequenced in a study of blood T cell repertoires in COVID-19. Here immunoSEQ multiplex PCR was the method, and the copy in TCRdb shows in-frame clones only, minus some. This table holds 210,000 or so clones, more than 70% found once. Sequenced input: peripheral blood. Every receptor here comes from a woman in her forties who had recovered from COVID-19.

J is TRBJ2-7 and V is TRBV5-1; TRBD2 is a possible D gene (5 bases). CDR3 length equals 14 residues. Looked up from germline, CDR1 is SGHRS and CDR2 is YFSETQ. V dropped 5 bases and J dropped 3 bases, with 15 bases sitting between them. The CDR3 DNA reads TGCGCCAGCAGTTATCCCCGTGAGGGCTACGAGCAGTACTTC. Protein sequence: CASSYPREGYEQYF.

CDR3 coding DNA: TGTGCCAGCAGTGACAGGTGGAACACTGAAGCTTTCTTT. This sequence encodes CASSDRWNTEAFF. The rearrangement links TRBV25-1 to TRBJ1-1; no definite D call. This CDR3 spans 13 amino acids. The ends were cut back, 3 bases at V and 1 base at J, with 6 bases in the middle. Germline V gives CDR1 MGHDK, CDR2 SYGVNS.

The V gene is TRBV5-6, the J gene TRBJ2-5, with D perhaps TRBD2 (6 bases). CDR3 length equals 16 residues. Trimming pared 2 bases from V and 2 bases from J, leaving 16 bases between. Germline V lookup: CDR1 SGHDT, CDR2 YYEEEE. The CDR3 here is CASSLTGLGGQETQYF. For the CDR3, the DNA is TGTGCCAGCAGCTTAACCGGACTTGGAGGGCAAGAGACCCAGTACTTC. Filled out from reference TRBV5-6 and TRBJ2-5, the complete variable domain reads DAGVTQSPTHLIKTRGQQVTLRCSPKSGHDTVSWYQQALGQGPQFIFQYYEEEERQRGNFPDRFSGHQFPNYSSELNVNALLLGDSALYLCASSLTGLGGQETQYFGPGTRLLVL.

The chain is built from TRBV10-1 and TRBJ2-5; 15 nucleotides match TRBD2. This CDR3 has 18 residues. CDR1 and CDR2 from the germline V gene are WNHNN and SYGVQD (reference sequence). Unmatched junction bases numbered 9, after V lost 5 bases and J lost 2 bases. This chain's CDR3 is CASSRTSGRAGQQETQYF. CDR3 nucleotide sequence: TGCGCCAGCAGTAGGACTAGCGGGAGGGCCGGTCAACAAGAGACCCAGTACTTC.

CDR3 amino acids: CASSIQGANNQPQHF. The CDR3 DNA is TGTGCCAGTAGTATACAGGGGGCTAACAATCAGCCCCAGCATTTT. V is TRBV19 and J is TRBJ1-5; the match to TRBD1 covers 8 bases. V was clipped by 2 bases and J by 3 bases; unmatched bases: 3. This CDR3 has 15 residues. The germline CDR1 and CDR2 sequences are LNHDA and SQIVND (reference sequence).